This T cell receptor beta chain stems from a study of CD8+ T cells in alopecia areata. Study at large: Patients received oral tofacitinib, 5 to 10 mg twice daily, for moderate-to-severe alopecia areata. Tofacitinib therapy lasting 6 to 18 months was followed by 6 months off drug. The study's findings and limits: TCRs were shared less clearly across patients than in mice, possibly for HLA-related reasons.

In its sample, this clone was seen a few times. Antigen: not known. The sequencing template was cDNA reverse transcribed from extracted RNA. Assay: immunoSEQ multiplex PCR; the TCRdb copy retains only in-frame clones and omits some. The repertoire holds over 150,000 clones, with 50% to 70% as singletons. Samples from alopecia areata patients were lesional scalp punch biopsies and peripheral blood. Trimming cost V 0 bases and J 5 bases, with 6 bases left between them. The CDR3 is made up of 12 amino acids. Per germline, CDR1 SQVTM and CDR2 ANQGSEA. This chain links TRBV29-1 with TRBJ2-3; tentative D call: TRBD1 (6 bases). The specimen comprised CD4+ T cells sorted from blood, sampled at week 0. The TCR originated in a human donor with alopecia areata. The CDR3: CSVEEQGDTQYF. CDR3 in DNA: TGCAGCGTTGAAGAACAGGGAGATACGCAGTATTTT.